Listed here are 9 T cell receptor beta chains from one sample, sequenced in a study of cytomegalovirus exposure and HLA in healthy donors. The PCR employed 60 Vbeta primers together with 13 Jbeta primers. The method was immunoSEQ multiplex PCR; TCRdb's version includes in-frame clones alone and lacks a portion of them. The sample shows fewer than 150,000 clones, approximately 70% of them seen only once. The sequencing sample was made of PBMCs. These receptors came from a human donor in good health.

The J gene is TRBJ2-7, the V gene TRBV27; D ambiguous. V was shortened by 2 bases and J by 3 bases, with 17 bases between the two germline ends. In germline, CDR1 is MNHEY, CDR2 SMNVEV (reference sequence). The CDR3 is 16 amino acids. The CDR3 bases are TGTGCCAGCAGTTTAGTCTCCCGCCCCGGCGGCTACGAGCAGTACTTC. Translation: CASSLVSRPGGYEQYF.

V and J are TRBV25-1 and TRBJ2-5; 10 positions agree with TRBD1. After removal of 6 bases from V and 3 bases from J, the junction contained 1 base not matched to a gene. The CDR3 has 13 residues. Germline CDR1 MGHDK, CDR2 SYGVNS. The DNA for the CDR3 is TGTGCCAGCAGAGGGACAGGGGAAGAGACCCAGTACTTC. The encoded protein is CASRGTGEETQYF.

Here the CDR3 reads CASSRRGDRGYGYTF. CDR3 sequence (DNA): TGTGCCAGCAGCCGTAGGGGGGACAGGGGCTATGGCTACACCTTC. J is TRBJ1-2 and V is TRBV7-8; 10 bases agree with TRBD1. The V gene end was trimmed by 5 bases and the J gene end by 4 bases; junction bases not matched to a gene: 7. The germline V gene has CDR1 SGHVS and CDR2 FQNEAQ. The CDR3 totals 15 residues.

The chain uses TRBV9 and TRBJ1-3, with D perhaps TRBD1 (6 bases). The germline V gene encodes CDR1 SGDLS and CDR2 YYNGEE. The CDR3 is made up of 16 amino acids. The V end was cut by 3 bases, the J end by 0 bases, with 13 bases between. CDR3 DNA sequence: TGTGCCAGCAGCGCCCTGGACAGTTTCTCTGGAAACACCATATATTTT. Amino acid sequence: CASSALDSFSGNTIYF.

The rearrangement joins TRBV7-2 to TRBJ2-3; no definite D call. V lost 1 base, J lost 2 bases, and 10 bases lay in between. The germline CDR1 and CDR2 sequences are SGHTA and FQGNSA. This CDR3 spans 15 amino acids. The chain's CDR3 is CASSLVVSTTDTQYF. The CDR3 coding sequence is TGTGCCAGCAGCTTAGTCGTTTCTACCACAGATACGCAGTATTTT.

This rearrangement joins TRBV11-3 to TRBJ2-3; no definite D call. This CDR3 is 15 amino acids long. In germline, CDR1 is SGHNT, CDR2 YENEEA. Trimming left V 5 bases short and J 2 bases short, with 14 bases between. CDR3 bases: TGTGCCAGCAGCCCCGTTGGGCCAAACACAGATACGCAGTATTTT. As protein: CASSPVGPNTDTQYF.

The rearrangement links TRBV4-2 to TRBJ2-7, with D possibly matching TRBD2 (6 bases). The CDR3 extends over 15 amino acids. V gave up 0 bases and J gave up 2 bases, with 11 bases separating them. Germline CDR1 is LGHNA and CDR2 is YNFKEQ. The CDR3, as DNA: TGTGCCAGCAGCCAAGAGACTAGGAGGGCCTACGAGCAGTACTTC. Its protein product is CASSQETRRAYEQYF.

The chain uses TRBV29-1 and TRBJ2-7; 13 bases agree with TRBD2. The CDR3 is made up of 15 amino acids. Looked up from germline, CDR1 is SQVTM and CDR2 is ANQGSEA. J lost 4 bases, V lost 6 bases, and 9 bases had no gene match. CDR3 protein: CSVRRGLAGRYEQYF. Here the CDR3 DNA reads TGCAGCGTACGCAGGGGACTAGCGGGACGTTACGAGCAGTACTTC.

The chain employs TRBV5-1 and TRBJ2-7; no clear D gene. The CDR3 length is 12 residues. CDR1 and CDR2 from the germline V gene are SGHRS and YFSETQ. V shed 7 bases and J shed 2 bases, with 10 bases lying between them. In DNA, the CDR3 is TGCGCCAGCTCATCAGTCCCCTACGAGCAGTACTTC. It is translated as CASSSVPYEQYF.